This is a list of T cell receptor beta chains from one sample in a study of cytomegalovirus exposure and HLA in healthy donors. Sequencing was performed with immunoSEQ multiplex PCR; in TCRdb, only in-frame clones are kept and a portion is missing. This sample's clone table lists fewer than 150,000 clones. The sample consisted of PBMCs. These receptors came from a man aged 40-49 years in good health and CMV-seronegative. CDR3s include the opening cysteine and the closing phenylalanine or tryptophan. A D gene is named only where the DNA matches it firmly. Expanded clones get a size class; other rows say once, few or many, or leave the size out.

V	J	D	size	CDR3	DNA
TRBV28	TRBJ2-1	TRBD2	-	CASSSAGGYNEQFF	TGTGCCAGCAGTTCGGCGGGGGGGTACAATGAGCAGTTCTTC
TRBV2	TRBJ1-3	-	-	CASRLDSGNTIYF	TGTGCCAGCAGGTTAGACAGTGGAAACACCATATATTTT
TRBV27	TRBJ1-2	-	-	CASSVPGTNYGYTF	TGTGCCAGCAGCGTACCCGGGACTAACTATGGCTACACCTTC
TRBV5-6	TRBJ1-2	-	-	CASSSGTSYGYTF	TGTGCCAGCAGCAGCGGGACATCCTATGGCTACACCTTC
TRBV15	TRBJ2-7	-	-	CATADRRSSYEQYF	TGTGCCACCGCAGACAGGCGAAGCTCCTACGAGCAGTACTTC
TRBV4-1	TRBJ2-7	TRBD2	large	CASSQGSSGGAYEQYF	TGCGCCAGCAGCCAAGGTTCGTCCGGGGGGGCTTACGAGCAGTACTTC
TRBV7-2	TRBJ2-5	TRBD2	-	CASSTRTSGGETQYF	TGTGCCAGCAGCACTAGGACTAGCGGGGGCGAGACCCAGTACTTC
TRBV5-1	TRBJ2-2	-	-	CASSLETVNTGELFF	TGCGCCAGCAGCTTGGAGACAGTAAACACCGGGGAGCTGTTTTTT
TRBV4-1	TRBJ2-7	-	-	CASSLSGQLYEQYF	TGCGCCAGCAGCCTCTCAGGACAGCTCTACGAGCAGTACTTC
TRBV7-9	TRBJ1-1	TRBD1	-	CASSLEGATEAFF	TGTGCCAGCAGCTTAGAGGGGGCCACTGAAGCTTTCTTT
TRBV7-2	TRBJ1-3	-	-	CASSPQSGNTIYF	TGTGCCAGCAGCCCACAATCTGGAAACACCATATATTTT
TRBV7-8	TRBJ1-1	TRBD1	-	CASSLGTGGLYTEAFF	TGTGCCAGCAGCCTCGGGACAGGGGGCCTGTACACTGAAGCTTTCTTT
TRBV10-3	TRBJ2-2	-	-	CAGTDNLNTGELFF	TGTGCCGGTACGGACAACTTGAACACCGGGGAGCTGTTTTTT
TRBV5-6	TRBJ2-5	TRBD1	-	CASSWGDRGAETQYF	TGTGCCAGCAGCTGGGGGGACAGGGGGGCAGAGACCCAGTACTTC
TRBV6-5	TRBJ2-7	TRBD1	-	CASRRGRGWNEQYF	TGTGCCAGCAGGAGGGGCAGGGGGTGGAACGAGCAGTACTTC
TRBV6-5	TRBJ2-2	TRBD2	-	CASSSLAGGELFF	TGTGCCAGCAGTTCCCTAGCGGGCGGGGAGCTGTTTTTT
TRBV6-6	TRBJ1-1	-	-	CARVHSRELSTEAFF	TGTGCCAGGGTTCACTCCCGTGAACTAAGCACTGAAGCTTTCTTT
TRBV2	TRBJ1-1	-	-	CASRYRNTEAFF	TGTGCCAGCAGGTACAGAAACACTGAAGCTTTCTTT
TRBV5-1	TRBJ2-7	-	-	CASSLHTSYEQYF	TGCGCCAGCAGCTTACACACATCCTACGAGCAGTACTTC
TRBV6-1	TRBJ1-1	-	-	CASRQGLSEAFF	TGTGCCAGCAGACAGGGTTTGTCTGAAGCTTTCTTT